This TCR beta chain is drawn from a study (dated by TCRdb to the mid-2010s). For context, the study as a whole: The study set out to test whether tumor-infiltrating Tregs in breast cancer get recruited from blood Tregs or are instead converted in situ from other CD4+ T cell subsets.

V drops 6 bases and J drops 3 bases, leaving 6 bases in between. The CDR3 spans 12 residues, from the cysteine through the phenylalanine. Just CDR3 DNA is preserved here, 36 bases in frame from base 1. Broader findings and caveats from the paper: Tumor memory CD4+ T cell TCR gene usage was found to cluster with blood and lymph node memory CD4+ cells and with lymph node naive CD4+ cells. Tumor-infiltrating Treg TCR alpha and beta sequences overlapped most with tumor naive CD4+ T cells, then with blood naive CD4+ T cells. Validation in the larger cohort was restricted to a single TCR beta V-J rearrangement rather than whole repertoires.

Naive CD4+ T cells were purified with the Miltenyi Naive CD4+ T Cell Isolation kit, with Tregs depleted using CD25 microbeads. Tregs, naive and memory CD4+ T cells from tumor, blood and ipsilateral draining lymph nodes of a few breast cancer patients underwent full-length TCR alpha and beta sequencing. Tumor tissue and lymph nodes obtained from ipsilateral axillary dissection were perfused with PBS, minced and then digested with collagenase I and hyaluronidase. FACS confirmed that the sorted cell populations were more than 90% pure. Full-length TCR variable regions were amplified by 5' RACE PCR with constant-region reverse primers, followed by semi-nested PCR with Nested Universal Primer A. The ReliaPrep RNA Cell Miniprep System was used to extract total RNA, which was then reverse transcribed into 5'RACE-ready cDNA with the SMARTer RACE 5'/3' Kit. Multiplex adaptors were used to barcode full-length TCR alpha and beta libraries, and the barcoded libraries were sequenced on an Illumina MiSeq. For the original study's pipeline: For each of nine subset-tissue groups, sequencing data from the five patients were combined, and the groups were compared by unsupervised clustering of TCR gene usage. The Morisita-Horn index was used to calculate repertoire similarity, with shared sequences weighted by how much each contributed to each repertoire. The raw public data were reprocessed by TCRdb itself: fastp quality trimming at Q25, MiXCR clonotype calling, in-frame beta chains only. Each CDR3 protein appears once, grouped with its most common genes and DNA. TCRdb's processing, not the study's, gives the V and J calls here. This sample holds about 62,000 distinct CDR3 sequences; more than 25% were observed only once. The top ten hold roughly 2.1% of the sample.

This clonotype was seen a few times. This clone's antigen is unknown. Per-nucleotide qualities are absent, and no much larger clonotype sits a single base away. The sequence links TRBV12-3 or TRBV12-4 to TRBJ1-5, with the D gene not confidently named. What was sequenced was tumor-infiltrating naive CD4+ T cells sorted from the breast tumor. According to the study, the label for this sample's cell subset or site signals: naive CD4+ T cells, CD4+CD45RA+CD25-. This sequence was found in a female donor with breast cancer. The CDR3 amino acid sequence is: CASRGPNQPQHF. In nucleotides, the sequence is TGTGCCAGCAGGGGCCCCAATCAGCCCCAGCATTTT.